One sample yielded the 8 T cell receptor beta chains listed below, sequenced in a study of blood T cell repertoires in COVID-19. Profiled with immunoSEQ multiplex PCR; TCRdb holds only in-frame clones, not every one. The table records over 7,500 clones, about 81% of them present only once. The specimen was peripheral blood. The source of these receptors is a man aged 55 to 70 with active COVID-19.

The chain employs TRBV7-3 and TRBJ2-5; 10 nucleotides align to TRBD1. This CDR3 has 14 residues. V was clipped by 5 bases and J by 5 bases; unmatched bases: 5. The germline CDR1 and CDR2 sequences are SGHTA and FQGTGA. CDR3 coding DNA: TGTGCCAGCAGCCCAGGGACAGGGGTGGAGACCCAGTACTTC. This gives the protein CASSPGTGVETQYF.

V gene TRBV5-6 combines with J gene TRBJ1-5; D ambiguous. This CDR3 has 16 amino acids. The germline gives CDR1 SGHDT, CDR2 YYEEEE. Trimming cost V 4 bases and J 2 bases, with 16 bases left between them. The CDR3 DNA sequence: TGTGCCAGCAGCACTCTTACGGCGGTCGGCAATCAGCCCCAGCATTTT. Translating it yields CASSTLTAVGNQPQHF.

The table lists this clone with a count of one. The chain recombines TRBV5-1 with TRBJ2-7, with a weak D call TRBD2 (6 bases). CDR3 length: 15 amino acids. Trimming took off 2 bases at V and 5 bases at J, with 17 bases between the two ends. Per the germline V gene, CDR1 is SGHRS and CDR2 is YFSETQ. CDR3 residues: CASSFGGLLSDEQYF. CDR3 nucleotide sequence: TGCGCCAGCAGCTTCGGGGGACTGCTGAGCGACGAGCAGTACTTC.

Here the CDR3 reads CASSPQTGDNYGYTF. The CDR3 DNA follows: TGCGCCAGCAGCCCCCAAACAGGGGACAACTATGGCTACACCTTC. V usage is TRBV4-1 and J usage is TRBJ1-2; TRBD1 agrees at 7 bases. The germline V gene encodes CDR1 MGHRA and CDR2 YSYEKL. The V and J ends lost 4 bases and 2 bases, in that order; junction bases with no gene match: 7. This CDR3 contains 15 residues.

V usage is TRBV4-2 and J usage is TRBJ2-1, with 14 bases identical to TRBD2. Germline-derived CDR1 and CDR2 are LGHNA and YNFKEQ. The CDR3 covers 16 residues. Trimming at V came to 3 bases and at J to 7 bases, leaving 5 bases not matched to a gene. The chain's CDR3 is CASSQGTSGGLNEQFF. The CDR3 region has the DNA TGTGCCAGCAGCCAGGGGACTAGCGGGGGCCTGAATGAGCAGTTCTTC.

This chain connects TRBV10-3 to TRBJ2-1; perhaps TRBD2 as D (5 bases). Germline V gene data show CDR1 as ENHRY and CDR2 as SYGVKD. The CDR3 is made up of 15 amino acids. The ends were cut back, 3 bases at V and 7 bases at J, with 16 bases in the middle. The CDR3 DNA follows: TGTGCCATCAGTGAAAGCGGACGCCTTCATAATGAGCAGTTCTTC. Encoded protein: CAISESGRLHNEQFF.

The rearrangement links TRBV28 to TRBJ2-5, with 8 bases that match TRBD1. The V gene's germline CDR1 is MDHEN and CDR2 SYDVKM. CDR3 length: 14 amino acids. V was pared by 5 bases and J by 7 bases, with 9 bases of the junction left unmatched. The CDR3 loop is CASSPPGQAWTQYF. CDR3 bases: TGTGCCAGCAGTCCTCCGGGACAGGCATGGACCCAGTACTTC. The complete variable domain, with remaining parts taken from reference TRBV28 and TRBJ2-5, reads DVKVTQSSRYLVKRTGEKVFLECVQDMDHENMFWYRQDPGLGLRLIYFSYDVKMKEKGDIPEGYSVSREKKERFSLILESASTNQTSMYLCASSPPGQAWTQYFGPGTRLLVL.

The chain recombines TRBV18 with TRBJ1-4; 7 bases align to TRBD1. Trimming at V came to 3 bases and at J to 4 bases, leaving 5 bases not matched to a gene. This CDR3 spans 15 amino acids. Germline V gene data show CDR1 as KGHSH and CDR2 as LQKENI. In DNA, the CDR3 is TGTGCCAGCTCACCCCTGACAGGGAGTAATGAAAAACTGTTTTTT. This gives the protein CASSPLTGSNEKLFF.